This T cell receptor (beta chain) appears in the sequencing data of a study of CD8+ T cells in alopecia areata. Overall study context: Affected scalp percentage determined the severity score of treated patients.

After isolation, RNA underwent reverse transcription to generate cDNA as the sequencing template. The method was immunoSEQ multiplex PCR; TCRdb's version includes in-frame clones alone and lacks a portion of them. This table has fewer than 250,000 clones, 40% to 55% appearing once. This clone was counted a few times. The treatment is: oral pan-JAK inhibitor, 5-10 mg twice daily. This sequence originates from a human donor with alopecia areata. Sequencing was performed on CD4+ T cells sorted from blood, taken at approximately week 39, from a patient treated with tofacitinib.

CDR3 protein: CASLRHTTGELFF. In DNA, the CDR3 is TGTGCCAGCCTCCGACATACCACCGGGGAGCTGTTTTTT. The rearrangement uses TRBV2 and TRBJ2-2, with D unclear. Germline V lookup: CDR1 SNHLY, CDR2 FYNNEI. Trimming removed 8 bases at V and 4 bases at J, with 11 bases between. This CDR3 is built from 13 residues.